A selection of T cell receptor beta chains follows, all from one sample in a study of a mutant IDH1 vaccine in newly diagnosed glioma. The repertoire was sequenced with immunoSEQ multiplex PCR; TCRdb's copy has only in-frame clones and lacks some. The sample lists around 120,000 clones, just under 80% seen once, with less than 7% in the top ten. No antigen has been assigned to these receptors. This material consisted of PBMCs, taken from a glioma patient whose treatment included an IDH1 peptide vaccine. The receptors here all came from a man aged 35-49 years with glioma. CDR3s include the opening cysteine and the closing phenylalanine or tryptophan. The D gene is left open where the match is weak. Size is stated for part of the rows, as once, few or many counts, or as a class when the clone is expanded.

TRBJ1-1	few	TRBV11-2	TRBD1	TGTGCCAGCAGCATTTACAGGGGGGGCACTGAAGCTTTCTTT	CASSIYRGGTEAFF
TRBJ1-3	-	TRBV15	-	TGTGCCACCAGCAGAGACCCAGGGCCCGGAAACACCATATATTTT	CATSRDPGPGNTIYF
TRBJ2-3	-	TRBV2	-	TGTGCCAAGAACGGGGCCCCCCGAACGGCAGATACGCAGTATTTT	CAKNGAPRTADTQYF
TRBJ2-1	-	TRBV4-3	TRBD1	TGCGTCAGCAGCCAAGAAGCGGGACAGGGACAGATGGAGCAGTTCTTC	CVSSQEAGQGQMEQFF
TRBJ1-1	few	TRBV25-1	-	TGTGCCAGCAGTGAATCGGGACGGCCTAACACTGAAGCTTTCTTT	CASSESGRPNTEAFF
TRBJ1-4	-	TRBV5-1	TRBD1	TGCGCCAGCAGCTTAGCCACAGGGGCCGCCTGGGAAAAACTGTTTTTT	CASSLATGAAWEKLFF
TRBJ2-3	-	TRBV30	TRBD1	TGTGCCTGGAGTGTACAGCTTCCCAGGGGGACAGATACGCAGTATTTT	CAWSVQLPRGTDTQYF
TRBJ1-2	-	TRBV7-9	-	TGTGCCAGCAGCCTCACTGCGGGCGGCTATGGCTACACCTTC	CASSLTAGGYGYTF
TRBJ1-5	-	TRBV4-1	TRBD1	TGCGCCAGCAGCCCACGGGACAGGGGAAATCAGCCCCAGCATTTT	CASSPRDRGNQPQHF
TRBJ1-5	once	TRBV5-1	TRBD1	TGCGCCAGCAGCTACAGGGGTGGCCAGCCCCAGCATTTT	CASSYRGGQPQHF
TRBJ1-6	-	TRBV25-1	-	TGTGCCAGCAGTGAGAAACAGGGATTTCGGTCACCCCTCCACTTT	CASSEKQGFRSPLHF
TRBJ1-2	once	TRBV27	TRBD1	TGTGCCAGCCCCCCGGGAGAGGACAGGGGATTTGGCTACACCTTC	CASPPGEDRGFGYTF
TRBJ1-5	-	TRBV18	-	TGTGCCAGCTCACCCCCTACCCCAGGGGCCGTTAGCAATCAGCCCCAGCATTTT	CASSPPTPGAVSNQPQHF
TRBJ1-6	few	TRBV5-6	TRBD1	TGTGCCAGCAGCCGGGACAGGGAGGGATCACCCCTCCACTTT	CASSRDREGSPLHF
TRBJ2-7	-	TRBV5-1	-	TGCGCCAGCAGCCCCGCCTCCTACGAGCAGTACTTC	CASSPASYEQYF
TRBJ2-7	once	TRBV18	-	TGTGCCAGCTCACTGTCCTCGGAGAACGAGCAGTACTTC	CASSLSSENEQYF
TRBJ2-5	once	TRBV19	TRBD2	TGTGCCAGTAGCCCCTCGGCGGGAGGGGAGACCCAGTACTTC	CASSPSAGGETQYF
TRBJ1-1	-	TRBV7-6	-	TGTGCCAGCAGCACGGACTGGAACACTGAAGCTTTCTTT	CASSTDWNTEAFF
TRBJ2-1	-	TRBV9	-	TGTGCCAGCAGCGCCGAAACTGAGCAGTTCTTC	CASSAETEQFF
TRBJ2-3	-	TRBV4-3	-	TGCGCCAGCAGCCAGAGCGGGCTCAGCACAGATACGCAGTATTTT	CASSQSGLSTDTQYF
TRBJ2-1	-	TRBV27	-	TGTGCCAGCACCTGGTCCGGGGCCTACAATGAGCAGTTCTTC	CASTWSGAYNEQFF
TRBJ2-2	-	TRBV9	-	TGTGCCAGCAGCGTACTCATGGGGGACACACGAAGCGGGGAGCTGTTTTTT	CASSVLMGDTRSGELFF
TRBJ1-5	-	TRBV27	TRBD1	TGTGCCAGCACTGCTTTTCCGACAGGGATCAATCAGCCCCAGCATTTT	CASTAFPTGINQPQHF
TRBJ1-2	few	TRBV19	-	TGTGCCAGTAGTACAGGGGTGATCTATGGCTACACCTTC	CASSTGVIYGYTF
TRBJ1-4	few	TRBV5-5	-	TGTGCCAGCAGCTACCCCGGGGGAGCTAATGAAAAACTGTTTTTT	CASSYPGGANEKLFF
TRBJ2-2	-	TRBV7-2	TRBD1	TGTGCCAGCAGCTTGAGACAGGGGGCCACCGGGGAGCTGTTTTTT	CASSLRQGATGELFF
TRBJ2-3	-	TRBV10-1	TRBD2	TGCGCCAGCAGTGTGCTAGCGGGGGCCACCACAGATACGCAGTATTTT	CASSVLAGATTDTQYF
TRBJ2-3	-	TRBV7-8	-	TGTGCCAGCATCCACAACGGGGGCGGGGACACAGATACGCAGTATTTT	CASIHNGGGDTDTQYF
TRBJ2-6	-	TRBV5-6	-	TGTGCCAGCAGCTCTACCCGGGCATCCAACGTCCTGACTTTC	CASSSTRASNVLTF
TRBJ1-1	-	TRBV14	-	TGTGCCAGCAGCCAAGAAGGACGGTGGGACACTGAAGCTTTCTTT	CASSQEGRWDTEAFF
TRBJ2-1	-	TRBV9	-	TGTGCCAGCAGCGTAGTAGGGCTAGTTGGGGGCGATGAGCAGTTCTTC	CASSVVGLVGGDEQFF
TRBJ1-2	-	TRBV11-1	-	TGTGCCAGCAGCCGGGCCCCGGGCGGTTTTTTTGGCTACACCTTC	CASSRAPGGFFGYTF
TRBJ2-1	-	TRBV4-2	TRBD2	TGTGCCAGCAGCCAAGCCTTGGGCGGGGGAGACTCCTACAATGAGCAGTTCTTC	CASSQALGGGDSYNEQFF
TRBJ2-7	many	TRBV4-3	-	TGCGCCAGCAGCCAAACAAGAACCGGCCACGAGCAGTACTTC	CASSQTRTGHEQYF
TRBJ2-1	-	TRBV5-1	-	TGCGCCAGCAGCTTCCTGGGGCAGACCTACAATGAGCAGTTCTTC	CASSFLGQTYNEQFF
TRBJ2-5	-	TRBV9	-	TGTGCCAGCAGCGTAGAATCCCAAGAGACCCAGTACTTC	CASSVESQETQYF
TRBJ1-4	-	TRBV4-2	-	TGTGCCAGCAGCCAAGGGCGGGGGGCAATCACTAATGAAAAACTGTTTTTT	CASSQGRGAITNEKLFF
TRBJ2-7	-	TRBV7-9	TRBD2	TGTGCCAGCAGCCCGATGGGACTACGGGAGCAGTACTTC	CASSPMGLREQYF
TRBJ1-1	-	TRBV6-5	-	TGTGCCAGCAGTTACTCGCCCATGAACACTGAAGCTTTCTTT	CASSYSPMNTEAFF
TRBJ2-1	-	TRBV19	TRBD1	TGTGCCAGTAGTATAGGGGGACAGACCTACAATGAGCAGTTCTTC	CASSIGGQTYNEQFF